This entry concerns a single TCR beta chain. For each CDR3 protein, TCRdb gives one entry from its re-call of the 5' RACE reads, without DNA. This sample contains approximately 380,000 distinct CDR3 sequences. The record originates from a study of monozygotic twins with inflammatory bowel disease. Germline CDR1 and CDR2: SGHTA and FQGNSA. The CDR3 totals 15 residues. The sequence was obtained from a human donor with ulcerative colitis or Crohn's disease, or a healthy co-twin of an affected twin (not recorded which). The sequencing sample was made of blood. V is TRBV7-2 and J is TRBJ1-2; the TCRdb call, TRBD1, lacks DNA for checking. The CDR3 here is CASSPGQGGLYGYTF.